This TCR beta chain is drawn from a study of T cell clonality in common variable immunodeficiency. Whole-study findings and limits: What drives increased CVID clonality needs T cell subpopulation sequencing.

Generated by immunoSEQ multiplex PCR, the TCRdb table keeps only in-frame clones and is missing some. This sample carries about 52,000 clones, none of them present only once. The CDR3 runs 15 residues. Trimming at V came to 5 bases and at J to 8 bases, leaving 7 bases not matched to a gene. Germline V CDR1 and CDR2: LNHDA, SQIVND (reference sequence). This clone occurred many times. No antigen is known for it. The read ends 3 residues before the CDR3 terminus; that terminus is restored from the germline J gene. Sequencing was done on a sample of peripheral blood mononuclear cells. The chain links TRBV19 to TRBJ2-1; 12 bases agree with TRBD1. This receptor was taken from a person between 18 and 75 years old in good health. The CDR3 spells CASSPGTGGLYEQFF. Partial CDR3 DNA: TGTGCCAGTAGTCCCGGGACAGGGGGCCTCTATGAG. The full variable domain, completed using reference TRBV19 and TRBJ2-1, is DGGITQSPKYLFRKEGQNVTLSCEQNLNHDAMYWYRQDPGQGLRLIYYSQIVNDFQKGDIAEGYSVSREKKESFPLTVTSAQKNPTAFYLCASSPGTGGLYEQFFGPGTRLTVL.